Given below is one T cell receptor (beta chain) in context. Its antigen is still unknown. Per-nucleotide qualities are absent, and no much larger clonotype sits a single base away. This sample also contains other DNA sequences that code for the same CDR3. The source of the sample is a study of beta chain features in type 1 diabetes listed by TCRdb under 2018. For context, the study as a whole: Patients and healthy donors did not differ in mean age, gender distribution, total cell number or subset yield. In the study, TCRB repertoires of sorted circulating CD4+ T cell subsets from recently diagnosed type 1 diabetes patients were compared with those of matched healthy donors. Across all samples, around 99 million sorted cells were examined, and cell number per subset correlated strongly with RNA yield. Whereas all 28 donors provided naive and central memory subsets, regulatory and stem cell-like memory subsets were isolated from just 8 patients and about eight healthy donors.

The entire isolated RNA was reverse transcribed using the High Capacity cDNA Reverse Transcription Kit, and thus expressed TCRB transcripts were sequenced. Deep immunoSEQ sequencing was performed on naive, central memory and regulatory T cell samples, with an average of roughly 3.6 million total reads per sample. Sorted cells were lysed in RLT buffer, and RNA was extracted using DNase-treated RNeasy Micro or Mini kits according to cell number. Each cell subset was processed separately to prevent cross-contamination, with patient and healthy donor samples processed together. The immunoSEQ multiplex PCR was used to amplify TCRB sequences from cDNA, generating 87-bp fragments that spanned the CDR3 region. Sequencing of the amplicons was done on the Illumina HiSeq platform. Regarding the original processing steps: PCR bias was corrected computationally using synthetic template baselines, and reads within Hamming distance 2 were collapsed, with unmergeable singletons discarded. Reads were aligned against IMGT so that V, D and J genes, CDR3 length and insertions or deletions at six rearrangement sites could be assigned. Within each subset, clonotype counts were normalized to sorted cell number, and only after that were true diversity and Gini coefficients computed with the tcR R package. The overlap coefficient, calculated on TCRB nucleotide sequences, was used to measure repertoire sharing. Out-of-frame TCRB sequences from naive cells were analyzed as a proxy for the pre-selection repertoire. This is the immuneACCESS table as TCRdb keeps it, with only in-frame sequences that have V and J called. A part of the clones is gone; compared with another copy, unresolved V genes explain less than half, and the rest is unexplained. That table is the source of V, J and clone size, and D and trimming were worked out from the DNA. In all, the sample holds a few hundred thousand clones, and approximately 11% of those were seen once. 0.015% of the sample goes to the ten largest clones.

From each donor, a single peripheral blood sample of about 120 mL on average was drawn into heparinised tubes. Using a panel that included CD45RO, CCR7, CD25, CD127, CD95 and CD27, naive, central memory, regulatory and stem cell-like memory CD4+ T cells were sorted on a BD FACSAria II. All sorted populations exceeded 95% purity. Right away, PBMCs were isolated by Lymphoprep density gradient centrifugation and were stained directly, with no culture step. To minimize batch effects, samples were stained and sorted in pairs, one healthy donor with one patient per experiment. The junction carries 3 bases between V and J, which are trimmed by 0 bases and 4 bases respectively. Including the terminal cysteine and phenylalanine, the CDR3 comprises 11 residues. The DNA shown is the 33-base CDR3, in frame from base 1. Reading the germline V gene (reference sequence) gives CDR1 DFQATT and CDR2 SNEGSKA. The paper's findings and limits, for the study overall: Naive, central memory and regulatory TCRB repertoires appeared to be more similar among patients than among healthy donors. At VDJ recombination sites, patients with type 1 diabetes made fewer insertions and deleted more nucleotides, a pattern implying thymic rearrangement abnormalities. In all four CD4+ subsets, TCRB CDR3 length was moderately but significantly shorter in type 1 diabetes patients. Shorter templates might have been favored by PCR, but patient and control samples were amplified and corrected together, so both groups would have been affected equally by any skew. Because the HLA sub-analyses included only small numbers of individuals, any influence of HLA type on TCRB rearrangement was left unresolved. Sequencing cDNA rather than genomic DNA could over-represent highly expressing activated cells, although activation and CD3 levels did not differ between groups.

What was sequenced was naive CD4+ T cells from blood. The cell subset or site label, read with the paper, signifies: true naive CD4+ T cells. Recombination joined TRBV20-1 with TRBJ2-5, with the D segment identity uncertain. The sequence derives from a woman aged 30 to 39 in good health. Read as DNA, the sequence is TGCAGTGCTAGAGACAGAGAGACCCAGTACTTC. It specifies CSARDRETQYF.